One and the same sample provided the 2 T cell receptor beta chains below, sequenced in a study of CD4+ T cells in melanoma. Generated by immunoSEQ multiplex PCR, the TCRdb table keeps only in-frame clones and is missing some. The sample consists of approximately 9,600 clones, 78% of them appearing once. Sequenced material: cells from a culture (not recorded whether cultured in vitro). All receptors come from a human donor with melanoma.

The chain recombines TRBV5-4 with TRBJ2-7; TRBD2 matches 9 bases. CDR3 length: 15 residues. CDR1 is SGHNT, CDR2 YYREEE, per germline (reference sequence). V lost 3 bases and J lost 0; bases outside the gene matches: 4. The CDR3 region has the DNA TGTGCCAGCAGCTCCGCGGGGGGGAGCTCCTACGAGCAGTACTTC. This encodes CASSSAGGSSYEQYF.

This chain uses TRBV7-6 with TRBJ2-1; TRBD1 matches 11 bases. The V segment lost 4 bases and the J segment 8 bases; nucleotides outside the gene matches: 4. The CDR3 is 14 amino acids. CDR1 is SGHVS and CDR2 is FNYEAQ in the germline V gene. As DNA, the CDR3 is TGTGCCAGCAGCTCTGGACAGGGGGCCTATGAGCAGTTCTTC. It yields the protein CASSSGQGAYEQFF.